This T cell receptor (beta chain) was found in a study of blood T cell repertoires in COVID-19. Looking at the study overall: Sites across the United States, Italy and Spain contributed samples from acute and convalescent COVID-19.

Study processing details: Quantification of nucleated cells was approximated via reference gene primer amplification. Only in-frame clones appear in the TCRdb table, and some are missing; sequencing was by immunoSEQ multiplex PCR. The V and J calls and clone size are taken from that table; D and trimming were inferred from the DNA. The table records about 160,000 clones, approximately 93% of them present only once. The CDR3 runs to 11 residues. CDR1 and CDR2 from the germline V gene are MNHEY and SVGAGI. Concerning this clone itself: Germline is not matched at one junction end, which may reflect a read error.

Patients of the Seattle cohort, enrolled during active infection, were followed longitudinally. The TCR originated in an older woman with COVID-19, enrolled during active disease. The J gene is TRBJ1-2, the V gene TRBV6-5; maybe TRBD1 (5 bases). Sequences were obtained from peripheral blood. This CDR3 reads CASGPPQGGFF. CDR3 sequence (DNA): TGTGCCAGCGGACCCCCCCAGGGTGGATTCTTC.